One sample yielded the 5 T cell receptor beta chains listed below, sequenced in a study of beta chain features in type 1 diabetes. Study observations and caveats: Shorter TCRB CDR3s, moderately but significantly so, were found in Type 1 diabetes patients in all four CD4+ subsets.

Reverse transcription of all isolated RNA meant that expressed TCRB transcripts were sequenced. TCRdb keeps only in-frame clones here, not all; method: immunoSEQ multiplex PCR. The table records 300,000 to 350,000 clones, 9.3% of them present only once. These receptors have no known antigen. Sequenced sample: central memory CD4+ T cells from blood. All receptors derive from a man aged 30 to 45 with type 1 diabetes.

This clone was found a few times. V and J are TRBV9 and TRBJ2-6; maybe TRBD1 (5 bases). Germline CDR1 reads SGDLS; CDR2 reads YYNGEE. Between the trimmed V and J ends, which lost 2 bases and 0 bases, there was a span of 9 bases. CDR3 length: 16 amino acids. CDR3 DNA: TGTGCCAGCAGCGTGGGGCTTACCTCTGGGGCCAACGTCCTGACTTTC. It translates to CASSVGLTSGANVLTF. Using reference TRBV9 and TRBJ2-6 for the parts outside the CDR3, the full variable domain is DSGVTQTPKHLITATGQRVTLRCSPRSGDLSVYWYQQSLDQGLQFLIQYYNGEERAKGNILERFSAQQFPDLHSELNLSSLELGDSALYFCASSVGLTSGANVLTFGAGSRLTVL.

The rearrangement joins TRBV6-5 to TRBJ2-5, with TRBD2 identical over 8 bases. Trimming cost V 0 bases and J 5 bases; bases outside gene matches: 8. Germline V gives CDR1 MNHEY, CDR2 SVGAGI. This CDR3 contains 16 residues. CDR3 in amino acids: CASSYSGTSGRETQYF. The CDR3 DNA sequence: TGTGCCAGCAGTTACTCCGGGACTAGTGGAAGGGAGACCCAGTACTTC.

The chain employs TRBV27 and TRBJ2-7; D may be TRBD1 (6 bases). CDR3 length: 15 amino acids. Deletions cut 3 bases from V and 3 bases from J, with 15 bases between. Germline-derived CDR1 and CDR2 are MNHEY and SMNVEV (reference sequence). The CDR3 region has the DNA TGTGCCAGCAGTTTGACAGGTGGAAATTTCTACGAGCAGTACTTC. Its protein is CASSLTGGNFYEQYF.

V gene TRBV28 combines with J gene TRBJ2-2; D could derive from TRBD1 or TRBD2 (6 bases each). With 3 bases removed from V and 1 base from J, the gap between germline ends came to 9 bases. Germline CDR1 MDHEN, CDR2 SYDVKM. The CDR3 totals 15 residues. CDR3 residues: CASSFGGVNTGELFF. CDR3 coding DNA: TGTGCCAGCAGTTTCGGGGGCGTGAACACCGGGGAGCTGTTTTTT. Supplemented by reference TRBV28 and TRBJ2-2, the full variable domain reads DVKVTQSSRYLVKRTGEKVFLECVQDMDHENMFWYRQDPGLGLRLIYFSYDVKMKEKGDIPEGYSVSREKKERFSLILESASTNQTSMYLCASSFGGVNTGELFFGEGSRLTVL.

V gene TRBV11-2 combines with J gene TRBJ2-7; TRBD1 is a possible D gene (6 bases). The germline V and J ends were trimmed by 1 base and 6 bases, with 13 bases remaining between them. Germline assignment: CDR1 SGHAT and CDR2 FQNNGV. The CDR3 has 14 residues. This CDR3 is CASSLGEGVGEQYF. The CDR3 coding sequence is TGTGCCAGCAGCTTAGGCGAGGGGGTCGGCGAGCAGTACTTC. Full variable domain (missing parts from reference TRBV11-2 and TRBJ2-7): EAGVAQSPRYKIIEKRQSVAFWCNPISGHATLYWYQQILGQGPKLLIQFQNNGVVDDSQLPKDRFSAERLKGVDSTLKIQPAKLEDSAVYLCASSLGEGVGEQYFGPGTRLTVT.